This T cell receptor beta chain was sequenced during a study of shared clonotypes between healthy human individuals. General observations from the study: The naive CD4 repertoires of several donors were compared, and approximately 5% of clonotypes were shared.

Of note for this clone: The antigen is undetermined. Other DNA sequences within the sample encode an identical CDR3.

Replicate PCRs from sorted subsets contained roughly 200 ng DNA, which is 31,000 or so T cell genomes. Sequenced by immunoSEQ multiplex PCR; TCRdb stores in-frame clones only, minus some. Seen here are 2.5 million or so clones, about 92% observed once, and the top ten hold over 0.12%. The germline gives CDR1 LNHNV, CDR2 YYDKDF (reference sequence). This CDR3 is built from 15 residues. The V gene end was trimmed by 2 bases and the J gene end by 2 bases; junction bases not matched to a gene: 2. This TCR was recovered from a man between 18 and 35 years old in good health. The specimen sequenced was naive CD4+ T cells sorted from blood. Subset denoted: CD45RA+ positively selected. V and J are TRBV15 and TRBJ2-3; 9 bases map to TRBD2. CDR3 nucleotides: TGTGCCACCAGCAGATCTAGCGGGAACACAGATACGCAGTATTTT. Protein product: CATSRSSGNTDTQYF.